Listed below are T cell receptor beta chains from one sample, sequenced in a study of T cells expressing NK-cell markers. No DNA is given; TCRdb re-called the 5' RACE reads and lists each CDR3 protein once. This repertoire includes 350,000 to 400,000 distinct CDR3 sequences. Sequenced sample: blood T cells: a sorted CD56 or NKG2C T cell subset, CD4+ or CD8+ T cells, or bulk PBMC T cells (not recorded which). The receptor source for this set is a woman aged 45-59 years in good health. CDR3s include the opening cysteine and the closing phenylalanine or tryptophan.

cdr3_length	v_call	j_call	cdr3_aa
17	TRBV5-1	TRBJ2-3	CASSARLAGGPPDTQYF
15	TRBV6-1	TRBJ2-1	CASRLSLSSYNEQFF
15	TRBV3-1	TRBJ2-7	CASRLRASGSYEQYF
15	TRBV24-1	TRBJ2-1	CATSDPSGTHNEQFF
14	TRBV19	TRBJ2-7	CASSTTGTGPEQYF
16	TRBV20-1	TRBJ2-3	CSARDPSGQGGGTQYF
11	TRBV25-1	TRBJ2-7	CASMGVYEQYF
16	TRBV3-1	TRBJ2-3	CASSQEMGGVEDTQYF
16	TRBV19	TRBJ1-2	CASSMGLGRSNYGYTF
14	TRBV7-6	TRBJ2-1	CASSFPIVYNEQFF
13	TRBV7-9	TRBJ2-4	CASSLAGGDIQYF
14	TRBV20-1	TRBJ2-5	CSAPRQGVRETQYF
14	TRBV29-1	TRBJ2-7	CSVETSGKAYEQYF
13	TRBV5-1	TRBJ2-2	CASAAVSSGELFF
16	TRBV5-1	TRBJ1-4	CASSLNREVGNEKLFF
14	TRBV10-2	TRBJ2-2	CASSQRGHTGELFF
14	TRBV7-8	TRBJ2-4	CASSLAGQKNIQYF
11	TRBV29-1	TRBJ2-5	CSAWSEETQYF
14	TRBV29-1	TRBJ2-2	CSVDQGGNTGELFF
13	TRBV20-1	TRBJ1-5	CSARQGLVQPQHF
15	TRBV12-3/TRBV12-4	TRBJ2-5	CASSLIGTVEETQYF
14	TRBV12-3/TRBV12-4	TRBJ2-5	CASSGGTSLETQYF
16	TRBV20-1	TRBJ2-4	CSANRDRTLRGNIQYF
17	TRBV11-1	TRBJ2-1	CASSLVGRLVASNEQFF
13	TRBV13	TRBJ2-1	CASSFRVANEQFF
15	TRBV5-1	TRBJ2-7	CASSFGARNFYEQYF
13	TRBV20-1	TRBJ2-1	CSAIADPLREQFF
15	TRBV7-8	TRBJ2-2	CASSRTSGYTGELFF
14	TRBV19	TRBJ1-1	CATSPGTGAREAFF
16	TRBV5-1	TRBJ2-1	CASSKADRVSYNEQFF
17	TRBV6-5	TRBJ2-2	CASSSPRQGARTGELFF
12	TRBV30	TRBJ1-1	CARDWMNTEAFF
13	TRBV20-1	TRBJ2-4	CSAATGGLDIQYF
15	TRBV18	TRBJ2-5	CASSPVAGGSETQYF
13	TRBV20-1	TRBJ2-1	CSASAAGDNEQFF
14	TRBV25-1	TRBJ1-1	CASSVGRVVTEAFF
16	TRBV5-5	TRBJ2-1	CASSVTGTSAFHEQFF
15	TRBV2	TRBJ2-3	CASAPVEVRTDTQYF
15	TRBV5-8	TRBJ1-5	CASSLGSRGGQPQHF
15	TRBV10-3	TRBJ2-5	CAISGASGSHETQYF
14	TRBV6-1	TRBJ2-5	CASRDRALRETQYF
12	TRBV11-3	TRBJ2-1	CASRGSTNEQFF
12	TRBV11-2	TRBJ1-1	CASSQGKYEAFF
14	TRBV25-1	TRBJ1-5	CATVNRVMGQPQHF
13	TRBV5-1	TRBJ2-1	CASTGNGLNEQFF
15	TRBV28	TRBJ2-7	CASSWLDWSSYEQYF
14	TRBV10-3	TRBJ2-3	CAIRSGGNTDTQYF
17	TRBV2	TRBJ2-5	CASSAPGPTYNQETQYF
16	TRBV29-1	TRBJ2-2	CSVDLRDGRSTGELFF
16	TRBV6-5	TRBJ2-1	CASSPYGLADYNEQFF
16	TRBV25-1	TRBJ2-1	CASSEFRASGRNEQFF
14	TRBV3-1	TRBJ2-3	CASSPAGEGVTQYF
15	TRBV28	TRBJ1-5	CATEQTGTRNQPQHF
16	TRBV4-1	TRBJ2-2	CASSHVTGGDTGELFF
14	TRBV19	TRBJ1-2	CASFDRAGNYGYTF